Below, 32 T cell receptor beta chains from the same sample are listed, as sequenced in a study of blood T cell repertoires in COVID-19. TCRdb's copy holds only in-frame clones and misses some; the assay was immunoSEQ multiplex PCR. The sample records more than 95,000 clones, 65% to 90% being singletons. Sequenced input: peripheral blood. The origin of the receptors is an elderly woman with acute or convalescent COVID-19.

The chain uses TRBV14 and TRBJ1-1; no clear D. The CDR3 length is 13 residues. V dropped 1 base and J dropped 5 bases, with 8 bases sitting between them. CDR1 SGHDN and CDR2 FVKESK come from the germline V gene. CDR3: CASSQGQITEAFF. CDR3 nucleotides: TGTGCCAGCAGCCAAGGCCAGATAACTGAAGCTTTCTTT.

V is TRBV2 and J is TRBJ1-5; D remains unclear. Germline loops: CDR1 SNHLY, CDR2 FYNNEI. This CDR3 spans 14 amino acids. Deletions cut 8 bases from V and 5 bases from J, with 16 bases between. The DNA for the CDR3 is TGTGCCAGCGCGGGCAGCAGTCGCTATCAGCCCCAGCATTTT. Its translation is CASAGSSRYQPQHF.

V is TRBV5-1 and J is TRBJ1-6; D may be TRBD1 (5 bases). Trimming took off 2 bases at V and 9 bases at J, with 18 bases between the two ends. There are 16 residues in the CDR3. Germline V CDR1 and CDR2: SGHRS, YFSETQ. This CDR3 reads CASSFGVSGGSSPLHF. CDR3 nucleotide sequence: TGCGCCAGCAGCTTTGGGGTTTCGGGGGGATCTTCACCCCTCCACTTT.

The chain employs TRBV24-1 and TRBJ1-2; no reliable D call. Trimming took off 3 bases at V and 3 bases at J, with 7 bases between the two ends. The CDR3 spans 13 residues. Per germline, CDR1 KGHDR and CDR2 SFDVKD. The CDR3: CATSDPVDYGYTF. The CDR3 coding sequence is TGTGCCACCAGTGATCCGGTAGACTATGGCTACACCTTC.

The chain is built from TRBV28 and TRBJ1-2, with 7 bases that match TRBD1. The CDR3 sequence is 13 residues long. The V segment lost 5 bases and the J segment 5 bases; nucleotides outside the gene matches: 5. Per germline, CDR1 MDHEN and CDR2 SYDVKM. CDR3 protein: CASSPGTVYGYTF. CDR3 DNA sequence: TGTGCCAGCAGTCCCGGGACAGTGTATGGCTACACCTTC.

The gene calls are TRBV18 and TRBJ2-5, with 9 nucleotides matching TRBD2. V dropped 2 bases and J dropped 4; count of bases not matched to a gene: 8. CDR3 length equals 16 residues. The germline V gene encodes CDR1 KGHSH and CDR2 LQKENI. CDR3 region: CASSPSLAGPGETQYF. The CDR3 DNA sequence: TGTGCCAGCTCACCATCCCTAGCGGGGCCGGGAGAGACCCAGTACTTC. The entire variable domain, with the rest obtained from reference TRBV18 and TRBJ2-5, is as follows: NAGVMQNPRHLVRRRGQEARLRCSPMKGHSHVYWYRQLPEEGLKFMVYLQKENIIDESGMPKERFSAEFPKEGPSILRIQQVVRGDSAAYFCASSPSLAGPGETQYFGPGTRLLVL.

The chain links TRBV6-2 or TRBV6-3 to TRBJ1-5, with TRBD1 matching 10 bases. Unmatched junction bases numbered 10, after V lost 7 bases and J lost 7 bases. There are 15 residues in the CDR3. Germline V lookup: CDR1 MNHEY, CDR2 SVGEGT. CDR3 sequence reads: CASNPGQGYIQPQHF. The CDR3 region has the DNA TGTGCCAGCAACCCGGGACAGGGGTATATCCAGCCCCAGCATTTT.

This chain connects TRBV3-1 (or the pseudogene TRBV3-2) to TRBJ1-2; D gene ambiguous. V lost 1 base and J 6 bases, leaving 6 bases between the germline ends. This CDR3 is 12 amino acids long. In germline, CDR1 is LGHDT, CDR2 YNNKEL (reference sequence). Written as DNA, the CDR3 is TGTGCCAGCAGCCAAGGTAGTAATGGCTACACCTTC. Translating it yields CASSQGSNGYTF.

The chain has TRBV6-4 and TRBJ2-1, with 7 nucleotides matching TRBD1. With 6 bases clipped from V and 7 bases from J, the junction kept 15 bases outside the gene matches. Germline V gene data show CDR1 as MRHNA and CDR2 as SNTAGT. This CDR3 is 16 amino acids long. The CDR3: CASSSQTGLLTNEQFF. The CDR3 DNA follows: TGTGCCAGCAGCTCACAGACAGGGTTGTTAACGAATGAGCAGTTCTTC.

This clone was found once. Here the CDR3 reads CASSVGTGVPEIEAFF. The CDR3 DNA follows: TGTGCCAGCAGCGTAGGGACAGGGGTACCGGAGATTGAAGCTTTCTTT. The J gene is TRBJ1-1, the V gene TRBV9; 9 nucleotides agree with TRBD1. V was clipped by 0 bases and J by 7 bases; unmatched bases: 10. Germline values: CDR1 SGDLS, CDR2 YYNGEE. CDR3 size: 16 residues.

The DNA for the CDR3 is TGTGCCAGCATGCTACAGGGGAGCTTCGGTGAAGCTTTCTTT. It is translated as CASMLQGSFGEAFF. The chain joins TRBV7-9 to TRBJ1-1; 7 bases fit TRBD1. With 7 bases clipped from V and 7 bases from J, the junction kept 12 bases outside the gene matches. CDR1 and CDR2 (germline): SEHNR, FQNEAQ (reference sequence). The CDR3 spans 14 residues.

The V gene is TRBV4-1, the J gene TRBJ2-5, with D possibly TRBD1 on 5 matching bases. The V and J ends lost 1 base and 9 bases respectively, with 6 bases between them. Germline V gene lookup returns CDR1 MGHRA and CDR2 YSYEKL. The CDR3 has 11 amino acids. CDR3: CASSQGGPQYF. In DNA, the CDR3 is TGCGCCAGCAGCCAAGGGGGCCCCCAGTACTTC.

This clone came up once. This chain joins TRBV4-2 and TRBJ1-2; D is ambiguous. CDR1 is LGHNA, CDR2 YNFKEQ, per germline. The CDR3 loop spans 13 amino acids. Trimming took off 0 bases at V and 8 bases at J, with 10 bases between the two ends. In DNA form, the CDR3 reads TGTGCCAGCAGCCAAGATAGAGCGAGGGGCTACACCTTC. It is translated as CASSQDRARGYTF.

The sample holds a few counts of this clone. The chain is built from TRBV4-1 and TRBJ2-2; D is possibly TRBD1 (7 bases). V lost 0 bases, J lost 5 bases, and 13 bases lay in between. This CDR3 has 16 residues. Germline-derived CDR1 and CDR2 are MGHRA and YSYEKL. CDR3 in amino acids: CASSQEGGGRTGELFF. The DNA for the CDR3 is TGCGCCAGCAGCCAAGAAGGAGGGGGCCGAACCGGGGAGCTGTTTTTT.

The rearrangement joins TRBV2 to TRBJ1-2; 8 nucleotides match TRBD1. The trim removed 5 bases at V and 7 bases at J, leaving 9 bases unmatched. This CDR3 spans 14 amino acids. Germline V gene lookup returns CDR1 SNHLY and CDR2 FYNNEI. CDR3 sequence (DNA): TGTGCCAGCAGTAGGACAGGGACCCGCAGTGGCTACACCTTC. Translating gives CASSRTGTRSGYTF.

This chain links TRBV9 with TRBJ2-5; the D gene is possibly TRBD2 (6 bases). Germline V CDR1 and CDR2: SGDLS, YYNGEE. This CDR3 is built from 11 residues. Trimming took 4 bases from V and 7 from J, leaving 8 bases between them. The CDR3: CASSSGGTQYF. The CDR3, as DNA: TGTGCCAGCAGCTCCGGGGGGACCCAGTACTTC.

The rearrangement uses TRBV7-2 and TRBJ2-2; TRBD2 matches 8 bases. V trimming: 7 bases; J trimming: 8 bases; junction bases outside the gene matches: 12. This CDR3 is built from 15 residues. CDR1 is SGHTA, CDR2 FQGNSA, per germline. CDR3 amino acids: CASTQRGPRWGELFF. CDR3 nucleotides: TGTGCCAGCACCCAGCGGGGGCCCCGTTGGGGGGAGCTGTTTTTT.

CDR3 in DNA: TGTGCCAGCAGCCAAGGGGGACCCGGGACAGGGCGATTCGAGACCCAGTACTTC. It is translated as CASSQGGPGTGRFETQYF. V gene TRBV3-1 (or the pseudogene TRBV3-2) combines with J gene TRBJ2-5; 9 nucleotides line up with TRBD1. V lost 1 base and J lost 5; bases outside the gene matches: 14. The CDR3 sequence is 18 residues long. From germline, CDR1 is LGHDT and CDR2 YNNKEL (reference sequence).

This chain uses TRBV7-2 with TRBJ1-2; possible D gene TRBD1, 6 bases. The CDR3 loop spans 17 amino acids. Germline assignment: CDR1 SGHTA and CDR2 FQGNSA. Trimming stripped 6 bases from V and 6 bases from J, with 26 bases between. CDR3 amino acids: CASRPPQGRIKLDGYTF. CDR3 coding DNA: TGTGCCAGCAGACCTCCTCAGGGGCGCATTAAGTTGGATGGCTACACCTTC.

This rearrangement joins TRBV10-3 to TRBJ1-5, with a weak D call TRBD1 (6 bases). The V end lost 11 bases, the J end lost 6 bases, and 11 bases lay between the germline ends. This CDR3 has 11 residues. Germline CDR1 ENHRY, CDR2 SYGVKD. The CDR3 coding sequence is TGTGCCGTAGGGGGGGGTCAGCCCCAGCATTTT. It is translated as CAVGGGQPQHF.

The gene calls are TRBV7-9 and TRBJ1-5; tentative D call: TRBD1 (5 bases). CDR3 length: 14 residues. Germline CDR1 SEHNR, CDR2 FQNEAQ (reference sequence). Trimming removed 1 base at V and 7 bases at J, with 11 bases between. The CDR3 spells CASSLDGGSQPQHF. The DNA of the CDR3 is TGTGCCAGCAGCTTAGACGGGGGAAGCCAGCCCCAGCATTTT.

The chain employs TRBV7-2 and TRBJ1-2, with D unresolved. Germline V gene data show CDR1 as SGHTA and CDR2 as FQGNSA. The V gene lost 3 bases and the J gene lost 4 bases, with 15 bases spanning the gap. This CDR3 region has 15 residues. CDR3 sequence: CASSFPSQSAYGYTF. The CDR3 bases are TGTGCCAGCAGCTTCCCCAGCCAAAGCGCCTATGGCTACACCTTC.

The J gene is TRBJ2-7, the V gene TRBV2; 11 bases are shared with TRBD2. The CDR3 is made up of 16 amino acids. CDR1 and CDR2 (germline): SNHLY, FYNNEI. J gave up 6 bases and V 4 bases, and 11 bases lay outside the gene matches. The CDR3 here is CASSGASGGRRVEQYF. CDR3 bases: TGTGCCAGCAGTGGGGCTAGCGGGGGGCGAAGGGTCGAGCAGTACTTC.

V usage is TRBV5-1 and J usage is TRBJ1-5, with TRBD1 matching over 8 bases. From germline, CDR1 is SGHRS and CDR2 YFSETQ. The CDR3 has 15 residues. The V gene end was trimmed by 3 bases and the J gene end by 6 bases; junction bases not matched to a gene: 8. The CDR3 protein is CASSYGTGMGQPQHF. The CDR3 bases are TGCGCCAGCAGCTACGGGACAGGTATGGGTCAGCCCCAGCATTTT.

The J gene is TRBJ2-1, the V gene TRBV11-2, with 7 nucleotides matching TRBD1. Germline V CDR1 and CDR2: SGHAT, FQNNGV. CDR3 length equals 19 residues. J gave up 5 bases and V 1 base, and 17 bases lay outside the gene matches. The CDR3, as DNA: TGTGCCAGCAGCTTAGTGGCCTTCTTAACAGGGGTGGGCAACAATGAGCAGTTCTTC. This encodes CASSLVAFLTGVGNNEQFF.

The chain carries TRBV7-9 and TRBJ2-3, with D perhaps TRBD1 (6 bases). Trimming took off 3 bases at V and 2 bases at J, with 9 bases between the two ends. Germline V gene data show CDR1 as SEHNR and CDR2 as FQNEAQ (reference sequence). This CDR3 is 14 amino acids long. This CDR3 reads CASSFRDNTDTQYF. CDR3 DNA sequence: TGTGCCAGCAGCTTTAGGGACAACACAGATACGCAGTATTTT.

The chain links TRBV6-5 to TRBJ2-1, with 8 bases aligning to TRBD1. Germline CDR1 is MNHEY and CDR2 is SVGAGI. V shed 7 bases, J shed 8 bases, and the junction held 10 bases outside the gene matches. CDR3 length equals 14 residues. CDR3 DNA sequence: TGTGCCAGCAACGACAGGGGAAAGGGTGATGAGCAGTTCTTC. Its protein is CASNDRGKGDEQFF.

This chain joins TRBV5-1 and TRBJ1-1; TRBD1 matches at 9 bases. The CDR3 has 18 residues. Germline CDR1 reads SGHRS; CDR2 reads YFSETQ. J gave up 0 bases and V 3 bases, and 12 bases lay outside the gene matches. The CDR3 region has the DNA TGCGCCAGCAGCTCAGGACAGGGGAGGAATATTGTGAACACTGAAGCTTTCTTT. It translates to CASSSGQGRNIVNTEAFF.

A few counts support this clone. This chain uses TRBV7-2 with TRBJ1-2; D is unclear. Per the germline V gene, CDR1 is SGHTA and CDR2 is FQGNSA. Trimming removed 2 bases from V and 4 bases from J, with 8 bases in between. This CDR3 comprises 13 residues. The CDR3 nucleotides read TGTGCCAGCAGCTTATTTTCAGGCTATGGCTACACCTTC. Translating it yields CASSLFSGYGYTF. Complete variable domain (other parts from reference TRBV7-2 and TRBJ1-2): GAGVSQSPSNKVTEKGKDVELRCDPISGHTALYWYRQSLGQGLEFLIYFQGNSAPDKSGLPSDRFSAERTGGSVSTLTIQRTQQEDSAVYLCASSLFSGYGYTFGSGTRLTVV.

This rearrangement joins TRBV7-2 to TRBJ1-1, with D possibly being TRBD1 (6 bases). This CDR3 has 14 amino acids. V lost 10 bases and J 4 bases, leaving 19 bases between the germline ends. Germline CDR1 SGHTA, CDR2 FQGNSA. DNA for the CDR3: TGTGCCACCCAGGAAGGGGGGGCGCCCACTGAAGCTTTCTTT. Its protein product is CATQEGGAPTEAFF.

The chain joins TRBV6-5 to TRBJ2-5, with 10 nucleotides matching TRBD2. V dropped 6 bases and J dropped 5; count of bases not matched to a gene: 6. The CDR3 sequence is 14 residues long. Germline assignment: CDR1 MNHEY and CDR2 SVGAGI. The CDR3 here is CASRHSGGMETQYF. CDR3 nucleotide sequence: TGTGCCAGCAGACATAGCGGGGGGATGGAGACCCAGTACTTC.

This sequence joins TRBV6-1 and TRBJ1-6, with D perhaps TRBD1 (6 bases). The CDR3 covers 16 residues. The V gene lost 4 bases and the J gene lost 0 bases, with 10 bases spanning the gap. Germline-derived CDR1 and CDR2 are MNHNS and SASEGT. The CDR3 DNA reads as TGTGCCAGCAGTGGGGACACGAGCTCCTATAATTCACCCCTCCACTTT. Its translation: CASSGDTSSYNSPLHF.